These 9 T cell receptor beta chains were all obtained from the same sample, sequenced in a study of post-analysis software for immune sequencing data. Unique-molecular-identifier-tagged TCR beta cDNA libraries were used. TCRdb recomputed calls from the PCR reads with MiXCR, one row per CDR3 protein. The sample lists hundreds of thousands of distinct CDR3 sequences, 55% to 60% occurring once. Study outcomes and limitations: Controls showed lower frequencies than patients for roughly five TRBV segments, and TRBV5-6, TRBV5-1 and TRBV20-1 were among these.

Their antigens are not known. Sequences were obtained from blood. The source is a girl aged 2 to 9 with multiple sclerosis.

This CDR3 reads CASSRGSETGDSYEQYF. The CDR3 DNA is TGTGCCAGCAGCCGAGGCTCGGAGACTGGCGATTCCTACGAGCAGTACTTC. The J gene is TRBJ2-7, the V gene TRBV4-2, with no clear D. V lost 4 bases to trimming and J lost 1 base, with 20 bases between them. Germline loops: CDR1 LGHNA, CDR2 YNFKEQ. CDR3 length: 17 residues.

The rearrangement joins TRBV5-1 to TRBJ2-3; TRBD2 aligns across 8 bases. Germline V gene data show CDR1 as SGHRS and CDR2 as YFSETQ. The length of the CDR3 is 16 residues. The junction had 10 bases not matched to a gene; V was cut back by 1 base and J by 6 bases. The CDR3 bases are TGCGCCAGCAGCTTGAATCCGGGGGGGCAATGGGATACGCAGTATTTT. Translation: CASSLNPGGQWDTQYF.

The gene calls are TRBV7-2 and TRBJ2-1; D is uncertain. This CDR3 spans 11 amino acids. From germline, CDR1 is SGHTA and CDR2 FQGNSA. Trimming stripped 5 bases from V and 10 bases from J, with 9 bases between. Here the CDR3 reads CASSDDSEQFF. The CDR3 coding sequence is TGTGCCAGCAGCGACGACTCAGAGCAGTTCTTC.

The rearrangement joins TRBV7-3 to TRBJ2-2, with 14 bases that match TRBD2. The CDR3 runs to 16 residues. The V gene end was trimmed by 5 bases and the J gene end by 7 bases; junction bases not matched to a gene: 6. Germline V CDR1 and CDR2: SGHTA, FQGTGA. Here the CDR3 reads CASSPRTSGRNGELFF. In nucleotides, the CDR3 is TGTGCCAGCAGCCCTCGGACTAGCGGGAGGAACGGGGAGCTGTTTTTT.

This chain links TRBV7-8 with TRBJ2-7; tentatively, D is TRBD1 (5 bases). V gave up 2 bases and J gave up 2 bases, with 13 bases separating them. Germline assignment: CDR1 SGHVS and CDR2 FQNEAQ. The CDR3 spans 15 residues. CDR3 DNA: TGTGCCAGCAGCTTATTCAGGGAAAGGACCTACGAGCAGTACTTC. Translation: CASSLFRERTYEQYF.

The chain recombines TRBV4-3 with TRBJ1-2; unclear D gene. Looked up from germline, CDR1 is LGHNA and CDR2 is YSLEER. V was cut by 3 bases and J by 4 bases, with 18 bases left in between. The CDR3 loop spans 16 amino acids. As DNA, the CDR3 is TGCGCCAGCAGCCACTGGTTCTTTCGGAAACTCTATGGCTACACCTTC. Translated: CASSHWFFRKLYGYTF.

A few counts support this clonotype. The rearrangement uses TRBV5-6 and TRBJ1-5; D gene ambiguous. The germline CDR1 and CDR2 sequences are SGHDT and YYEEEE. Trimming pared 0 bases from V and 5 bases from J, leaving 12 bases between. This CDR3 has 15 residues. Here the CDR3 DNA reads TGTGCCAGCAGCTTGGGGTATCGGGGTGATCAGCCCCAGCATTTT. It encodes CASSLGYRGDQPQHF.

This clonotype was counted a single time. CDR3 DNA: TGCAGTGCCTCGGGACTTACAAGTCCGAACACTGAAGCTTTCTTT. Its translation: CSASGLTSPNTEAFF. This chain links TRBV20-1 with TRBJ1-1; a possible D gene is TRBD1 (5 bases). V lost 6 bases and J 1 base, leaving 18 bases between the germline ends. This CDR3 is built from 15 residues. Germline-derived CDR1 and CDR2 are DFQATT and SNEGSKA (reference sequence).

This clonotype was recorded only once. The rearrangement links TRBV29-1 to TRBJ1-1; D not certain. The CDR3 has 12 amino acids. Trimming took off 4 bases at V and 5 bases at J, with 11 bases between the two ends. The germline gives CDR1 SQVTM, CDR2 ANQGSEA. CDR3 coding DNA: TGCAGCGTTGGCCGGGGAGAGACTGAAGCTTTCTTT. This encodes CSVGRGETEAFF.